Listed below are T cell receptor beta chains from one sample, sequenced in a study of blood T cell repertoires in COVID-19. Data came from immunoSEQ multiplex PCR; TCRdb stores just in-frame clones and leaves some out. The sample holds more than 35,000 clones, over 75% seen once. The sequenced material came from peripheral blood. These receptors were taken from a woman of 80 years or more with acute or convalescent COVID-19. Both conserved end residues are part of each CDR3. D genes are given only for firm matches. The listing skips clone size in some rows; elsewhere it reads once, few, many or a size class.

clone_size j_call d_call v_call cdr3_nt cdr3_aa
- TRBJ1-4 - TRBV2 TGTGCCAGCAGTGCCGGTAATGAAAAACTGTTTTTT CASSAGNEKLFF
medium-sized TRBJ1-2 - TRBV6-6 TGTGCCAGCACCTCCCGGGATCATGGCTACACCTTC CASTSRDHGYTF
- TRBJ1-5 TRBD1 TRBV6-6 TGTGCCGGGGCCAGACAGGGAAATCAGCCCCAGCATTTT CAGARQGNQPQHF
- TRBJ1-1 - TRBV19 TGTGCCAGTAGTTTTAGTTCGGACACTGAAGCTTTCTTT CASSFSSDTEAFF
- TRBJ2-1 TRBD1 TRBV27 TGTGCCAGCACCCACCTGACAGGGGGCATGGATGAGCAGTTCTTC CASTHLTGGMDEQFF
- TRBJ1-1 TRBD1 TRBV9 TGTGCCAGCAGTAAGGGGGCTACCCCTGAAGCTTTCTTT CASSKGATPEAFF
- TRBJ2-1 - TRBV11-2 TGTGCCAGCAGCTTAGATCGGGCAGGAGGCTACAATGAGCAGTTCTTC CASSLDRAGGYNEQFF
once TRBJ1-1 - TRBV29-1 TGCAGCGTTGAAGGTCGTAGGGACTCTGAAGCTTTCTTT CSVEGRRDSEAFF
- TRBJ2-1 - TRBV2 TGTGCCAGCCGGAAGGACTCCTACTTAGGTGACAATGAGCAGTTCTTC CASRKDSYLGDNEQFF
- TRBJ2-6 - TRBV18 TGTGCCAGCTCTCTACAGAACTCTGGGGCCAACGTCCTGACTTTC CASSLQNSGANVLTF
- TRBJ2-1 - TRBV7-9 TGTGCCAGCAGCTTAGCGCTCGGGTACAATGAGCAGTTCTTC CASSLALGYNEQFF
- TRBJ1-1 TRBD1 TRBV16 TGTGCCAGCAGCCCGGCGGGACAGAGGAACACTGAAGCTTTCTTT CASSPAGQRNTEAFF
- TRBJ1-2 - TRBV11-2 TGTGCCAGCAGCTTAGAGCAGCAGGGTATAGGCTACACCTTC CASSLEQQGIGYTF
- TRBJ1-6 TRBD1 TRBV18 TGTGCCAGCTCCCGGGACAGGTCCTCCTATAATTCACCCCTCCACTTT CASSRDRSSYNSPLHF
- TRBJ2-7 - TRBV11-2 TGTGCCAGCAGCTTCGGGGGTGAGCAGTACTTC CASSFGGEQYF
- TRBJ2-7 TRBD1 TRBV28 TGTGCCAGCGGGGGGACCGGGACAGGGGGCGTCGAGCAGTACTTC CASGGTGTGGVEQYF
once TRBJ1-2 TRBD1 TRBV6-1 TGTGCCAGCAGTGAAGCCCGGACAGGGGCGGGCTACACCTTC CASSEARTGAGYTF
- TRBJ1-4 - TRBV19 TGTGCCAGTAGTCTCGCGGCAGGGATTAATGAAAAACTGTTTTTT CASSLAAGINEKLFF
- TRBJ1-6 TRBD1 TRBV6-6 TGTGCCAGCAGCCCGGGACAGCTTAATTCACCCCTCCACTTT CASSPGQLNSPLHF
- TRBJ1-4 - TRBV6-1 TGTGCCAGCAGTGAAGCGCTTGGGGGGAAGAATGAAAAACTGTTTTTT CASSEALGGKNEKLFF
- TRBJ1-2 - TRBV20-1 TGCAGTGCTAGTGGGTCAGGCGGGAATAACTATGGCTACACCTTC CSASGSGGNNYGYTF
- TRBJ2-3 TRBD2 TRBV24-1 TGTGCCACGGGAGGGGAAGATACGCAGTATTTT CATGGEDTQYF
- TRBJ2-1 - TRBV18 TGTGCCAGCTCACCAGGAAGACAGGCCTACAATGAGCAGTTCTTC CASSPGRQAYNEQFF
- TRBJ2-7 - TRBV6-5 TGTGCCAGCAGTTCGGAGAGCACCTACGAGCAGTACTTC CASSSESTYEQYF
- TRBJ1-2 TRBD1 TRBV5-4 TGTGCCAGCAGCGCCGGGACAGGGCATGGCTACACCTTC CASSAGTGHGYTF
few TRBJ2-7 TRBD2 TRBV7-9 TGTGCCAGCAGCCCGACTAGCGGGGGCATGGGGGAGCAGTACTTC CASSPTSGGMGEQYF
medium-sized TRBJ1-3 TRBD1 TRBV7-6 TGTGCCAGCAGCTTAGCGAGACAGGGTTCTGGAAACACCATATATTTT CASSLARQGSGNTIYF
- TRBJ1-6 - TRBV5-6 TGTGCCAGCAGCTTTAGGCAGGGCTGGAATTCACCCCTCCACTTT CASSFRQGWNSPLHF
many TRBJ1-1 - TRBV13 TGTGCCAGCAGCACACGTCCGGGAACTGAAGCTTTCTTT CASSTRPGTEAFF
- TRBJ1-5 - TRBV5-8 TGTGCCAGCAGCCTGGACATGACATTCGGTCAGCCCCAGCATTTT CASSLDMTFGQPQHF
once TRBJ2-7 - TRBV5-1 TGCGCCAGCAGCTTGGGCAGGGTCACCTACGAGCAGTACTTC CASSLGRVTYEQYF
few TRBJ1-1 - TRBV19 TGTGCCAGTACCCTAGGTTCAACAAACACTGAAGCTTTCTTT CASTLGSTNTEAFF
- TRBJ2-5 TRBD2 TRBV30 TGTGCCTGGAACAGCTTGGGGACTAGCGGGGGGTCCTGGGGAGAGACCCAGTACTTC CAWNSLGTSGGSWGETQYF
- TRBJ1-3 TRBD1 TRBV30 TGTGCCTGGAGTGTCCAGGGGGCGATCGGAAACACCATATATTTT CAWSVQGAIGNTIYF
once TRBJ2-1 TRBD2 TRBV29-1 TGCAGCGTTGTCCTTTGGGCGGGGAGGGATGAGCAGTTCTTC CSVVLWAGRDEQFF
- TRBJ1-6 - TRBV5-4 TGTGCCAGCAGTTCGGGGTTACCGAGCTCCTATAATTCACCCCTCCACTTT CASSSGLPSSYNSPLHF
once TRBJ2-7 - TRBV27 TGTGCCAGCTCCAGACTTCAGAGCTCCTACGAGCAGTACTTC CASSRLQSSYEQYF
- TRBJ1-2 - TRBV28 TGTGCCAGCAGTTCCAGGGCAAACTATGGCTACACCTTC CASSSRANYGYTF
- TRBJ1-2 - TRBV28 TGTGCCAGCAGATACTTGGGACACACCTTTTTC CASRYLGHTFF
- TRBJ2-6 - TRBV11-3 TGTGCCAGCAGCGCAAAGGGGGCTGGGGCCAACGTCCTGACTTTC CASSAKGAGANVLTF
few TRBJ2-7 TRBD1 TRBV9 TGTGCCAGCAGCCCACGGACAGGCGATAGGGACGAGCAGTACTTC CASSPRTGDRDEQYF
- TRBJ2-1 TRBD1 TRBV28 TGTGCCAGCAGTTCCCCCGGACAGGGGGTCAATGAGCAGTTCTTC CASSSPGQGVNEQFF
- TRBJ1-5 TRBD1 TRBV28 TGTGCCAGCAGTGGAGCTGGGACAGGGGGGATCAATCAGCCCCAGCATTTT CASSGAGTGGINQPQHF
- TRBJ2-3 TRBD2 TRBV19 TGTGCCAGTAGGCATACTAGCGGTAGCACAGATACGCAGTATTTT CASRHTSGSTDTQYF
- TRBJ1-4 - TRBV18 TGTGCCAGCTCACCACGGAGGGATGGAGAAAAACTGTTTTTT CASSPRRDGEKLFF
- TRBJ1-5 TRBD1 TRBV19 TGTGCCAGTGAGGACAGGGGTCAGCCCCAGCATTTT CASEDRGQPQHF
- TRBJ2-3 - TRBV14 TGTGCCAGCAGCCAAGAAGCTCCCAAAGGGACACCTAGCACAGATACGCAGTATTTT CASSQEAPKGTPSTDTQYF
few TRBJ1-1 - TRBV4-2 TGTGCCAGCAGCCAAGTAGAGGCCATGAACACTGAAGCTTTCTTT CASSQVEAMNTEAFF
few TRBJ1-2 TRBD1 TRBV5-4 TGTGCCAGCAGCTTGATCTCGGGACAGGGGGCCTATGGCTACACCTTC CASSLISGQGAYGYTF
- TRBJ2-7 - TRBV2 TGTGCCAGCAGCGGTTCTACCCTCCGCCTCTACGAGCAGTACTTC CASSGSTLRLYEQYF